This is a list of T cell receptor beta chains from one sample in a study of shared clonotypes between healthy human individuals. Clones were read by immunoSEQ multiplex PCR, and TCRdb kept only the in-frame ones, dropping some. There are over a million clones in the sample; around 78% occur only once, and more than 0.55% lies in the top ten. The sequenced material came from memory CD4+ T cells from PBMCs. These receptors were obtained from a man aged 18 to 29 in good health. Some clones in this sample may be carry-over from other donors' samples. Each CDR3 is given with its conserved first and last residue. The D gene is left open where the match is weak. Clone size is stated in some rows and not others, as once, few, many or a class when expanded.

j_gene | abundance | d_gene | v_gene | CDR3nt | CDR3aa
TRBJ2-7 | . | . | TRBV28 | TGTGCCAGCAGTTTACACTTGTCCTACGAGCAGTACTTC | CASSLHLSYEQYF
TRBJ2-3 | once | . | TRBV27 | TGTGCCAGCAGTCCATGGGAGGCAGATACGCAGTATTTT | CASSPWEADTQYF
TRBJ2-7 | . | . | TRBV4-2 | TGTGCCAGCAGCAAAGTCGAAGGAGCCACTAGCTCCTACGAGCAGTACTTC | CASSKVEGATSSYEQYF
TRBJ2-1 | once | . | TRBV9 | TGTGCCAGCAGCGTAGTCGGACTCGGCTCCTACAATGAGCAGTTCTTC | CASSVVGLGSYNEQFF
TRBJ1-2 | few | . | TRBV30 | TGTGCCTGGAGTGTAGGGGGGCCTAACTATGGCTACACCTTC | CAWSVGGPNYGYTF
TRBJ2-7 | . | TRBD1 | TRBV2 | TGTGGGACAGGGAATTACGAGCAGTACTTC | CGTGNYEQYF
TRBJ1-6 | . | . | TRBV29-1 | TGCAGCGTTGAATACCCGGACCTGATTAATTCACCCCTCCACTTT | CSVEYPDLINSPLHF
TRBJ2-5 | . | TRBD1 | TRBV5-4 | TGTGCCAGCAGCTTGGAGAGGACAGGGGGAGAGACCCAGTACTTC | CASSLERTGGETQYF
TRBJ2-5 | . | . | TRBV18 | TGTGCCAGCTCACCTCGCAGGGAGACCCAGTACTTC | CASSPRRETQYF
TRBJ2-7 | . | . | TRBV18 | TGTGCCAGCTCACCTTCCGGAAGTGGGGGATCCTACGAGCAGTACTTC | CASSPSGSGGSYEQYF
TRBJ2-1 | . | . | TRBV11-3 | TGTGCCAGCACCTTGACTTACTACAATGAGCAGTTCTTC | CASTLTYYNEQFF
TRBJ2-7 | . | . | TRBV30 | TGTGCCTCGGAAGGCGGGACACACTACGAGCAGTACTTC | CASEGGTHYEQYF
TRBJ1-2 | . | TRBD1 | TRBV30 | TGTGCCTGGAGCATACAGGGGATGGACTATGGCTACACCTTC | CAWSIQGMDYGYTF
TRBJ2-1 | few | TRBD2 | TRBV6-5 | TGTGCCAGGGGGGGACTACCCTCCTACAATGAGCAGTTCTTC | CARGGLPSYNEQFF
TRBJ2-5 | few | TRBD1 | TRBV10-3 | TGTGCCATCAGGCCGGGACAGGGTCAAGAGACCCAGTACTTC | CAIRPGQGQETQYF
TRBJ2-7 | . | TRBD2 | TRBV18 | TGTGCCAGCTCACGAATAGCGGGAGAGGCGTACGAGCAGTACTTC | CASSRIAGEAYEQYF
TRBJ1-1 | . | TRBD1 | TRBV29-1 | TGCAGCGGAAGGACAGGAGGGGACACTGAAGCTTTCTTT | CSGRTGGDTEAFF
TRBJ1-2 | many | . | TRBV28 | TGTGCCAGCAGTTCCCTAAGTGGCTACACCTTC | CASSSLSGYTF
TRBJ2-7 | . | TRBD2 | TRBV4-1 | TGCGCCAGCAGCCATCTTAGTAGCGGGAGGGCCTCCTACGAGCAGTACTTC | CASSHLSSGRASYEQYF
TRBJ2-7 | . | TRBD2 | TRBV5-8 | TGTGCCACCTCCCGGGGGGGGGACGAGCAGTACTTC | CATSRGGDEQYF
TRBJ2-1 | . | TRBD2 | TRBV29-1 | TGCAGCGTTTGGACTAGCGGGGAGAGGACCTACAATGAGCAGTTCTTC | CSVWTSGERTYNEQFF
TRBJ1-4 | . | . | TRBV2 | TGTGCCAGCAGTTTACAGGGTGGGGATGAAAAACTGTTTTTT | CASSLQGGDEKLFF
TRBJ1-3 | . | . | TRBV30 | TGTGCCTGGAGCAGTTCGGGAAACACCATATATTTT | CAWSSSGNTIYF
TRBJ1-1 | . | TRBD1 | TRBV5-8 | TGTGCCAGCAGCCCGACAGGGGGCCTGAGGGAAGCTTTCTTT | CASSPTGGLREAFF
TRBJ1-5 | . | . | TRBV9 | TGTGCCAGCAGCGTGGCGGGGGACGGAGATCAGCCCCAGCATTTT | CASSVAGDGDQPQHF
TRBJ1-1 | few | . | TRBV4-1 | TGCGCCAGCAGCCAAGATCATGGACGGATGAACACTGAAGCTTTCTTT | CASSQDHGRMNTEAFF
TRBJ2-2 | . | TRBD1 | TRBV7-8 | TGTGCCAGCAGCTTAGCCTGGGGGACAGGGTCCACCGGGGAGCTGTTTTTT | CASSLAWGTGSTGELFF
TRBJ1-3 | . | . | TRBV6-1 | TGTGCCAGCAGTGAAGGGTTAGCGGCTGGAAACACCATATATTTT | CASSEGLAAGNTIYF
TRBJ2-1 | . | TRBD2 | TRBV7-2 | TGTGCCAGCAGCTTAGACCCCAGACTAGCGGGATTTACCTACAATGAGCAGTTCTTC | CASSLDPRLAGFTYNEQFF
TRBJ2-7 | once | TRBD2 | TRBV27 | TGTGCCAGCTCTCTCGGGGGGGAATCCTACGAGCAGTACTTC | CASSLGGESYEQYF
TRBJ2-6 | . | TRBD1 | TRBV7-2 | TGTGCCAGCAGCCTACGGGTGGGGACAGGGTTCTCTGGGGCCAACGTCCTGACTTTC | CASSLRVGTGFSGANVLTF
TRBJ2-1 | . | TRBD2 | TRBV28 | TGTGCCAGCAGACCGGGACTAGCGCTTTACTACAATGAGCAGTTCTTC | CASRPGLALYYNEQFF
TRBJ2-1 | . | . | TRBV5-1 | TGCGCCAGCAGCTTCAACGGTGATTCCTACAATGAGCAGTTCTTC | CASSFNGDSYNEQFF
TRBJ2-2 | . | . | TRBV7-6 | TGTGCCAGCAGCCCTCAGACAAGCACCGGGGAGCTGTTTTTT | CASSPQTSTGELFF
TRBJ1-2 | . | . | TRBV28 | TGTGCCAGTAGGGACGGCCGAAACTATGGCTACACCTTC | CASRDGRNYGYTF
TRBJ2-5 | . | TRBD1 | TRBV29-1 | TGCAGCGTTGAAGATGGGAGACAGGGTGAGACCCAGTACTTC | CSVEDGRQGETQYF